The sequence of this T cell receptor (beta chain) was determined in a study of cytomegalovirus exposure and HLA in healthy donors. Looking at the study overall: Roughly 170 million T cells yielded some 120 million unique TCR beta sequences in earlier analysis. Falling in the Caucasian-associated ancestry cluster were roughly 86% of about 400 genotyped donors.

PCR used 60 Vbeta primers and 13 Jbeta primers. The protocol was immunoSEQ multiplex PCR, while the TCRdb copy is restricted to in-frame clones and leaves out a portion. The repertoire consists of under 75,000 clones, with 60% to 70% occurring once and the leading ten covering under 20%. This clone was picked up a small number of times. In germline, CDR1 is SGHAT, CDR2 FQNNGV. The J segment lost 8 bases and the V segment lost 4 bases, leaving 12 bases of the junction unmatched. The CDR3 has 16 amino acids. This rearrangement joins TRBV11-2 to TRBJ2-1; 9 bases agree with TRBD2. Material for sequencing was PBMCs. The TCR comes from a man aged 40-55 years in good health and CMV-seropositive. The CDR3: CASSSLAGSLPHEQFF. The DNA of the CDR3 is TGTGCCAGCAGCTCCCTAGCGGGAAGCCTACCACATGAGCAGTTCTTC.